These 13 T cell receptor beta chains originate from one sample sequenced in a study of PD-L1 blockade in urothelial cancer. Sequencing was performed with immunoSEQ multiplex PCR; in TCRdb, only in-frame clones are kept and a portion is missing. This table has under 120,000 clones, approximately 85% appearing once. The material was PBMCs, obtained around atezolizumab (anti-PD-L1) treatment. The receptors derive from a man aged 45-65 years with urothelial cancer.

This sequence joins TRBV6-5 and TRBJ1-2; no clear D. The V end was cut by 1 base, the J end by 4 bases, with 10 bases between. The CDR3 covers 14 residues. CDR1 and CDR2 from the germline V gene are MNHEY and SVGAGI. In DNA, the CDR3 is TGTGCCAGCAGTTACTGGCCGGGAGCCTATGGCTACACCTTC. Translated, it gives CASSYWPGAYGYTF.

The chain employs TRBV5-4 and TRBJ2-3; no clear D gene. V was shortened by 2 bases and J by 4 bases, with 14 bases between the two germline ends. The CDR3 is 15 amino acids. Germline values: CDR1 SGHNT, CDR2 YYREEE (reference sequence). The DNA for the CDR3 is TGTGCCAGCAGCTTTGGTGGGCTTGCGTCAGATACGCAGTATTTT. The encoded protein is CASSFGGLASDTQYF.

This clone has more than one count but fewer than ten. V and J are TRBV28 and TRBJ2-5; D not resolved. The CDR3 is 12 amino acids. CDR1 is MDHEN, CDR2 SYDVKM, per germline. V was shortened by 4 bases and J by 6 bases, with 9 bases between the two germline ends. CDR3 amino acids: CASSYFQKTQYF. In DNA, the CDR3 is TGTGCCAGCAGTTATTTCCAGAAGACCCAGTACTTC.

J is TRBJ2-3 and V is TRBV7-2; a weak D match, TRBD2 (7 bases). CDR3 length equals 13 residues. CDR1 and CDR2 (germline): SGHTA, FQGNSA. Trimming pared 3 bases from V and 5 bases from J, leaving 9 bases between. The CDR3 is CASSFGGQDTQYF. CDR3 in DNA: TGTGCCAGCAGCTTCGGGGGGCAAGATACGCAGTATTTT.

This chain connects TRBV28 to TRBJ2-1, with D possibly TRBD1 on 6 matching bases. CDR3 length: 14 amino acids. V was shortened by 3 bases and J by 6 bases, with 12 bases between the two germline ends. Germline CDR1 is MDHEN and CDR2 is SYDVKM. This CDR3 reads CASSLADRINEQFF. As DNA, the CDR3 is TGTGCCAGCAGTTTGGCCGACAGGATCAATGAGCAGTTCTTC.

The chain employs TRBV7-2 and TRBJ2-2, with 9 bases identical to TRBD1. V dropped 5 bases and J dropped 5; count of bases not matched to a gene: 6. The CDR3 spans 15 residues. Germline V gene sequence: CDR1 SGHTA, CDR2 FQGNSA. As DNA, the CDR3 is TGTGCCAGCAGCGCCTACAGGGGGCGGACCGGGGAGCTGTTTTTT. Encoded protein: CASSAYRGRTGELFF.

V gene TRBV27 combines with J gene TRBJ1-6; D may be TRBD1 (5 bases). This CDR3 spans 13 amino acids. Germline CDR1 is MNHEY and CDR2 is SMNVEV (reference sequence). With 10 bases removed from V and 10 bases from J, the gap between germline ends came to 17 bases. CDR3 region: CATKVGGGSPLHF. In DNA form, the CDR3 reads TGTGCCACCAAAGTTGGGGGAGGGTCACCCCTCCACTTT.

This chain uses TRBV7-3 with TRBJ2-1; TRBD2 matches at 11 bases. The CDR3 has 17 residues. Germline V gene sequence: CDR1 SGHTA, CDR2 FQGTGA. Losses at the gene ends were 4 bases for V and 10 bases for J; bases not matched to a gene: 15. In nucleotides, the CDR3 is TGTGCCAGCAGCTCAGGACTAGCGGGCGGATTTGGACAGGAGCAGTTCTTC. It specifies CASSSGLAGGFGQEQFF.

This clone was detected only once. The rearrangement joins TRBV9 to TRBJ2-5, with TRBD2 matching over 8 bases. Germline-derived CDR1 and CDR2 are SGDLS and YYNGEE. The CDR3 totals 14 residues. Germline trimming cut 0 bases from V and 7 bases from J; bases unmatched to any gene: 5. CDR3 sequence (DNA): TGTGCCAGCAGCGTAGGCCGGGCGGGGGGGACCCAGTACTTC. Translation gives CASSVGRAGGTQYF.

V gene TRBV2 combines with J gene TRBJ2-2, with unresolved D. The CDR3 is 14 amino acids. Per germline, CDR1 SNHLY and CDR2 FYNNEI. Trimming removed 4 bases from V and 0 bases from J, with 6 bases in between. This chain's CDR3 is CASSGGTNTGELFF. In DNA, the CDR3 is TGTGCCAGCAGTGGAGGAACGAACACCGGGGAGCTGTTTTTT.

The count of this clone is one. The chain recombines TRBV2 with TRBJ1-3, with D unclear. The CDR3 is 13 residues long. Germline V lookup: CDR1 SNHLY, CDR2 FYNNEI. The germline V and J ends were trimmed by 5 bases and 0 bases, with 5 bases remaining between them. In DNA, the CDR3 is TGTGCCAGCAGTTACAGCTCTGGAAACACCATATATTTT. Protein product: CASSYSSGNTIYF.

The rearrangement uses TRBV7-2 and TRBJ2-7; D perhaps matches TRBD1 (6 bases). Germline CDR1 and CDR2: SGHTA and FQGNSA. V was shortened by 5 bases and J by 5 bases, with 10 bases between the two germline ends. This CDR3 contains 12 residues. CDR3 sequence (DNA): TGTGCCAGCAGCGTCCACAGGGACGAGCAGTACTTC. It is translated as CASSVHRDEQYF.

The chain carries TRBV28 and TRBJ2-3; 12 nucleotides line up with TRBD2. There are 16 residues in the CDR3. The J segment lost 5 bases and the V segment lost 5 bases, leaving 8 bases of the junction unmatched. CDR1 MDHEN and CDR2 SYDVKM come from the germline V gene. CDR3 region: CASSPLLAGGGDTQYF. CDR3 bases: TGTGCCAGCAGTCCACTACTAGCGGGAGGAGGAGATACGCAGTATTTT.